What follows are 5 T cell receptor beta chains derived from one specimen sequenced in a study of CD8 T cells in Susac syndrome. A quantity of about 0.5 to 1 ug RNA underwent reverse transcription using random hexamers. TCRdb re-derived calls from the immunoSEQ multiplex PCR reads in MiXCR, one entry per CDR3 protein. The sample comprises around 170,000 distinct CDR3 sequences, approximately 90% of which are singletons, and roughly 0.08% rests with the top ten. Sequencing was carried out using CD4+ T cells from PBMCs. The receptors shown here come from a human donor in good health.

The V and J genes are TRBV2 and TRBJ1-1, with D possibly TRBD1 on 5 matching bases. This CDR3 comprises 13 residues. Trimming took off 5 bases at V and 0 bases at J, with 7 bases between the two ends. Germline CDR1 and CDR2: SNHLY and FYNNEI. CDR3 region: CASSKGLNTEAFF. The CDR3 DNA is TGTGCCAGCAGTAAGGGGCTGAACACTGAAGCTTTCTTT. Using reference TRBV2 and TRBJ1-1 for the parts outside the CDR3, the full variable domain is EPEVTQTPSHQVTQMGQEVILRCVPISNHLYFYWYRQILGQKVEFLVSFYNNEISEKSEIFDDQFSVERPDGSNFTLKIRSTKLEDSAMYFCASSKGLNTEAFFGQGTRLTVV.

The rearrangement links TRBV11-2 to TRBJ2-7; 7 bases are shared with TRBD1. The germline gives CDR1 SGHAT, CDR2 FQNNGV. This CDR3 comprises 14 residues. V lost 5 bases and J lost 3; bases outside the gene matches: 7. CDR3 loop: CASSPSGTDYEQYF. Written as DNA, the CDR3 is TGTGCCAGCAGCCCATCCGGGACAGACTACGAGCAGTACTTC.

The chain combines TRBV15 with TRBJ2-6; D may be TRBD1 (5 bases). The CDR3 sequence is 17 residues long. Germline CDR1 LNHNV, CDR2 YYDKDF (reference sequence). Trimming removed 2 bases from V and 0 bases from J, with 11 bases in between. The CDR3 DNA reads TGTGCCACCAGCAGACTCTCCCAGGGCTCTGGGGCCAACGTCCTGACTTTC. It is translated as CATSRLSQGSGANVLTF.

J is TRBJ2-2 and V is TRBV19; 14 bases align to TRBD2. Germline V lookup: CDR1 LNHDA, CDR2 SQIVND (reference sequence). CDR3 length: 18 residues. V lost 2 bases, J lost 6 bases, and 8 bases stayed unmatched. CDR3 residues: CASSIPGTSGRRAGELFF. The DNA for the CDR3 is TGTGCCAGTAGTATACCCGGGACTAGCGGGAGAAGGGCCGGGGAGCTGTTTTTT.

This clonotype was observed a single time. The chain couples TRBV20-1 to TRBJ2-7; 8 nucleotides match TRBD1. The CDR3 length is 12 residues. The V gene's germline CDR1 is DFQATT and CDR2 SNEGSKA (reference sequence). Trimming cost V 6 bases and J 3 bases; bases outside gene matches: 4. CDR3 sequence: CSARDRGYEQYF. The CDR3 DNA reads as TGCAGTGCACGCGACAGGGGCTACGAGCAGTACTTC.